The next 11 T cell receptor beta chains were all read from a single sample in a study of shared clonotypes between healthy human individuals. Clones were sequenced by immunoSEQ multiplex PCR, and TCRdb holds only the in-frame ones, with some missing. The sample consists of 110,000 or so clones, around 71% of them appearing once. Sequencing was done on a sample of memory CD8+ T cells sorted from blood. As to subset: CD45RO+ cells pooled with CCR7-negative TemRA cells. All receptors derive from a woman between 25 and 40 years old in good health.

Comments on this clone: The same CDR3 arises from other DNA sequences in this sample as well. V usage is TRBV7-2 and J usage is TRBJ2-7, with TRBD1 matching over 9 bases. CDR3 length: 14 amino acids. The V gene end was trimmed by 4 bases and the J gene end by 4 bases; junction bases not matched to a gene: 5. The V gene's germline CDR1 is SGHTA and CDR2 FQGNSA. The CDR3 DNA follows: TGTGCCAGCAGCTCTACAGGGGGCGGGTACGAGCAGTACTTC. As protein: CASSSTGGGYEQYF. The entire variable domain, with the rest obtained from reference TRBV7-2 and TRBJ2-7, is as follows: GAGVSQSPSNKVTEKGKDVELRCDPISGHTALYWYRQSLGQGLEFLIYFQGNSAPDKSGLPSDRFSAERTGGSVSTLTIQRTQQEDSAVYLCASSSTGGGYEQYFGPGTRLTVT.

J is TRBJ2-7 and V is TRBV9, with D possibly TRBD2 on 5 matching bases. Germline CDR1 SGDLS, CDR2 YYNGEE. V lost 0 bases and J lost 6, with 10 bases in between. The CDR3 consists of 13 residues. Written as DNA, the CDR3 is TGTGCCAGCAGCGTAGCTTCGGGGTTCGAGCAGTACTTC. Translated: CASSVASGFEQYF.

This clone appeared many times. The V gene is TRBV5-5, the J gene TRBJ2-2; 12 bases align to TRBD2. From germline, CDR1 is SGHKS and CDR2 YYEKEE (reference sequence). The CDR3 extends over 17 amino acids. The V and J ends lost 3 bases and 3 bases, in that order; junction bases with no gene match: 6. CDR3 amino acids: CASSSTSGSRHTGELFF. The CDR3 bases are TGTGCCAGCAGCTCGACTAGCGGGAGTAGACACACCGGGGAGCTGTTTTTT.

The J gene is TRBJ1-1, the V gene TRBV27, with TRBD1 matching 7 bases. CDR3 size: 14 residues. J lost 1 base, V lost 4 bases, and 3 bases had no gene match. Germline-derived CDR1 and CDR2 are MNHEY and SMNVEV (reference sequence). Here the CDR3 reads CASSYTGENTEAFF. CDR3 coding DNA: TGTGCCAGCAGTTACACAGGGGAGAACACTGAAGCTTTCTTT.

The V and J genes are TRBV7-2 and TRBJ2-7; the D call may be TRBD1 or TRBD2 (5 bases each). This CDR3 comprises 14 residues. Germline CDR1 is SGHTA and CDR2 is FQGNSA. Trimming took 4 bases from V and 0 from J, leaving 10 bases between them. The CDR3 nucleotides are TGTGCCAGCAGCTGGGGAGACAGCTCCTACGAGCAGTACTTC. Translated: CASSWGDSSYEQYF.

The chain recombines TRBV6-4 with TRBJ2-3; 8 positions agree with TRBD2. Per the germline V gene, CDR1 is MRHNA and CDR2 is SNTAGT. V was clipped by 4 bases and J by 4 bases; unmatched bases: 7. The CDR3 loop spans 15 amino acids. CDR3: CASSAGTSTPDTQYF. The CDR3 region has the DNA TGTGCCAGCAGTGCCGGGACTAGTACCCCAGATACGCAGTATTTT.

This clone has just a few counts. The rearrangement links TRBV21-1 to TRBJ2-7; the tabulated D call, TRBD1, remains unverified against the DNA. TRBV21-1 is classified as a pseudogene. This CDR3 spans 12 amino acids. The CDR3 is CASSKAGQGDYF. The CDR3 DNA sequence: TGTGCCAGCAGCAAAGCAGGACAGGGTGATTACTTC.

This clone was seen once. The V and J genes are TRBV27 and TRBJ2-1, with 14 bases aligning to TRBD2. After removal of 5 bases from V and 8 bases from J, the junction contained 14 bases not matched to a gene. Germline-derived CDR1 and CDR2 are MNHEY and SMNVEV (reference sequence). The CDR3 contains 18 residues. For the CDR3, the DNA is TGTGCCAGCAGTATCGGGACAGAAGGGACTAGCGGGAGTTATGAGCAGTTCTTC. Translating it yields CASSIGTEGTSGSYEQFF.

The table lists this clone with a few counts. This chain links TRBV10-3 with TRBJ2-7; D perhaps matches TRBD1 (6 bases). Trimming stripped 0 bases from V and 0 bases from J, with 6 bases between. The germline V gene encodes CDR1 ENHRY and CDR2 SYGVKD. The CDR3 consists of 14 residues. CDR3 residues: CAISESDSSYEQYF. In DNA form, the CDR3 reads TGTGCCATCAGTGAGTCGGACAGCTCCTACGAGCAGTACTTC.

This chain joins TRBV4-1 and TRBJ2-2; TRBD1 agrees at 10 bases. The CDR3 has 15 amino acids. The junction had 2 bases not matched to a gene; V was cut back by 1 base and J by 6 bases. The germline V gene encodes CDR1 MGHRA and CDR2 YSYEKL. CDR3 sequence (DNA): TGCGCCAGCAGCCAAGGGACAGGGGGGGCCGGGGAGCTGTTTTTT. It specifies CASSQGTGGAGELFF.

This clone was recorded a few times. For the CDR3, the DNA is TGTGCCAGTAGAATAAGGGGGAGTGGGACTGAAGCTTTCTTT. Translating it yields CASRIRGSGTEAFF. V usage is TRBV19 and J usage is TRBJ1-1; TRBD1 might be the D (6 bases). This CDR3 contains 14 residues. Trimming took off 6 bases at V and 5 bases at J, with 16 bases between the two ends. Germline CDR1 and CDR2: LNHDA and SQIVND (reference sequence).